One sample yielded the 24 T cell receptor beta chains listed below, sequenced in a study of blood T cells in healthy people across ages. A J-beta primer mix and a sample-barcoded 5' primer were used in a second PCR of about 7 to 12 cycles. TCRdb reprocessed the 5' RACE reads via MiXCR and lists one record per CDR3 protein. The sample carries around 690,000 distinct CDR3 sequences, around 54% recorded once. The specimen was blood. The origin of the receptors is a man aged 55 to 70 in good health.

The V call is TRBV6-5, the J call TRBJ2-7, with 9 bases fitting TRBD1. In germline, CDR1 is MNHEY, CDR2 SVGAGI. J gave up 5 bases and V 0 bases, and 5 bases lay outside the gene matches. The CDR3 loop spans 15 amino acids. As DNA, the CDR3 is TGTGCCAGCAGTTACTCGGGACAGGGTGTAGACGAGCAGTACTTC. Its translation: CASSYSGQGVDEQYF.

J is TRBJ2-1 and V is TRBV11-2, with a tentative D call TRBD2 (5 bases). The V gene's germline CDR1 is SGHAT and CDR2 FQNNGV. With 6 bases removed from V and 8 bases from J, the gap between germline ends came to 14 bases. The CDR3 extends over 13 amino acids. CDR3 amino acids: CASRHPIGDEQFF. For the CDR3, the DNA is TGTGCCAGCAGGCATCCGATCGGGGATGAGCAGTTCTTC.

This clonotype has only one observation. This clone may be a read error of a much larger clone one base away. V usage is TRBV5-6 and J usage is TRBJ2-7; TRBD2 might be the D (5 bases). The closer fit of TRBJ2-5 to the DNA end suggests the J call may be wrong. Germline V CDR1 and CDR2: SGHDT, YYEEEE. CDR3 length: 13 amino acids. CDR3 sequence: CASVRGRQETQYF. The CDR3 coding sequence is TGTGCCAGCGTTCGGGGTAGGCAAGAGACCCAGTACTTC.

V and J are TRBV6-5 and TRBJ1-1; maybe TRBD1 (6 bases). The CDR3 spans 16 residues. CDR1 and CDR2 from the germline V gene are MNHEY and SVGAGI. The germline V and J ends were trimmed by 4 bases and 4 bases, with 19 bases remaining between them. CDR3 loop: CASSLTYRALSTEAFF. The CDR3 DNA is TGTGCCAGCAGTTTGACGTACAGGGCCCTGAGCACTGAAGCTTTCTTT.

V gene TRBV28 combines with J gene TRBJ2-5; D is possibly TRBD2 (7 bases). The CDR3 runs to 16 residues. CDR1 and CDR2 from the germline V gene are MDHEN and SYDVKM. Trimming pared 11 bases from V and 2 bases from J, leaving 24 bases between. This chain's CDR3 is CACSQPGGLGQETQYF. DNA for the CDR3: TGTGCCTGCTCCCAACCGGGGGGCCTGGGACAAGAGACCCAGTACTTC.

This clonotype was seen only once. The chain is built from TRBV5-1 and TRBJ1-2, with 11 bases aligning to TRBD1. The CDR3 has 17 amino acids. Germline lookup yields CDR1 SGHRS and CDR2 YFSETQ. V dropped 3 bases and J dropped 2; count of bases not matched to a gene: 9. CDR3: CASSSGQGAGMNYGYTF. The DNA of the CDR3 is TGCGCCAGCAGCTCCGGACAGGGGGCCGGCATGAACTATGGCTACACCTTC. The full variable domain, with the rest looked up from reference TRBV5-1 and TRBJ1-2, is KAGVTQTPRYLIKTRGQQVTLSCSPISGHRSVSWYQQTPGQGLQFLFEYFSETQRNKGNFPGRFSGRQFSNSRSEMNVSTLELGDSALYLCASSSGQGAGMNYGYTFGSGTRLTVV.

The rearrangement joins TRBV9 to TRBJ2-5, with a tentative D call TRBD1 (5 bases). Germline V CDR1 and CDR2: SGDLS, YYNGEE. CDR3 length equals 14 residues. V lost 2 bases and J 0 bases, leaving 8 bases between the germline ends. The CDR3 here is CASSVARDQETQYF. CDR3 DNA: TGTGCCAGCAGCGTCGCCAGGGACCAAGAGACCCAGTACTTC.

The chain employs TRBV10-1 and TRBJ2-5; D remains ambiguous. This CDR3 comprises 14 residues. Per the germline V gene, CDR1 is WNHNN and CDR2 is SYGVQD (reference sequence). With 1 base removed from V and 5 bases from J, the gap between germline ends came to 11 bases. The CDR3 spells CASSEFAIGETQYF. Here the CDR3 DNA reads TGCGCCAGCAGTGAGTTTGCAATAGGGGAGACCCAGTACTTC.

The CDR3 DNA follows: TGTGCCAGCAGCCCGACTCGGGGAAAAGAGACCCAGTACTTC. Translation: CASSPTRGKETQYF. The rearrangement uses TRBV7-8 and TRBJ2-5, with D perhaps TRBD2 (5 bases). This CDR3 contains 14 residues. Germline CDR1 is SGHVS and CDR2 is FQNEAQ. Trimming left V 5 bases short and J 3 bases short, with 13 bases between.

V is TRBV2 and J is TRBJ2-7; D remains ambiguous. CDR1 and CDR2 (germline): SNHLY, FYNNEI. The V end lost 6 bases, the J end lost 6 bases, and 21 bases lay between the germline ends. The CDR3 has 15 residues. CDR3 DNA sequence: TGTGCCAGCAGGGCGGACCGCAGGCTAGGTTCCGAGCAGTACTTC. This codes for CASRADRRLGSEQYF. The complete variable domain, with remaining parts taken from reference TRBV2 and TRBJ2-7, reads EPEVTQTPSHQVTQMGQEVILRCVPISNHLYFYWYRQILGQKVEFLVSFYNNEISEKSEIFDDQFSVERPDGSNFTLKIRSTKLEDSAMYFCASRADRRLGSEQYFGPGTRLTVT.

The chain recombines TRBV6-1 with TRBJ2-5, with 9 bases matching TRBD1. V shed 11 bases, J shed 5 bases, and the junction held 9 bases outside the gene matches. The CDR3 is 13 amino acids. Germline loops: CDR1 MNHNS, CDR2 SASEGT. The CDR3 DNA reads TGTGCCGGAGGGGGACAGGGCGTGGAGACCCAGTACTTC. Amino acid sequence: CAGGGQGVETQYF.

The rearrangement joins TRBV2 to TRBJ1-2, with 8 bases aligning to TRBD1. The trim removed 3 bases at V and 4 bases at J, leaving 7 bases unmatched. The CDR3 covers 15 residues. Per the germline V gene, CDR1 is SNHLY and CDR2 is FYNNEI. The CDR3 reads CASSEGPGTGYGYTF. The CDR3, as DNA: TGTGCCAGCAGTGAGGGCCCCGGGACAGGCTATGGCTACACCTTC.

This clonotype came up a few times. The chain carries TRBV6-6 and TRBJ1-2; D is possibly TRBD1 (5 bases). This CDR3 contains 14 residues. Trimming shortened V by 5 bases and J by 8 bases, and 18 bases separated the two germline ends. Germline V gene lookup returns CDR1 MNHNY and CDR2 SVGAGI (reference sequence). This chain's CDR3 is CASSPLGESDGYTF. The DNA for the CDR3 is TGTGCCAGCAGTCCTTTGGGGGAAAGCGACGGCTACACCTTC.

For the CDR3, the DNA is TGTGCCAGCAGTTACAGGGGTCGTAATTCACCCCTCCACTTT. Its protein product is CASSYRGRNSPLHF. V gene TRBV6-5 combines with J gene TRBJ1-6, with D perhaps matching TRBD1 (5 bases). V lost 2 bases to trimming and J lost 6 bases, with 8 bases between them. The CDR3 is 14 amino acids. Germline lookup yields CDR1 MNHEY and CDR2 SVGAGI.

This clonotype was counted only a few times. V usage is TRBV7-9 and J usage is TRBJ2-3; D tentatively fits TRBD1 or TRBD2 (5 bases each). V lost 2 bases to trimming and J lost 5 bases, with 11 bases between them. CDR3 length: 14 residues. The germline V gene encodes CDR1 SEHNR and CDR2 FQNEAQ (reference sequence). CDR3: CASSLRGDGDTQYF. The DNA for the CDR3 is TGTGCCAGCAGCTTACGAGGGGATGGAGATACGCAGTATTTT. The variable domain in full, with the rest retrieved from reference TRBV7-9 and TRBJ2-3, is DTGVSQNPRHKITKRGQNVTFRCDPISEHNRLYWYRQTLGQGPEFLTYFQNEAQLEKSRLLSDRFSAERPKGSFSTLEIQRTEQGDSAMYLCASSLRGDGDTQYFGPGTRLTVL.

Concerning this clonotype itself: Since a much larger clone is just one base distant, this may be a read error. This chain links TRBV5-6 with TRBJ2-1, with 10 bases fitting TRBD1. Per germline, CDR1 SGHDT and CDR2 YYEEEE. There are 16 residues in the CDR3. The CDR3 loop reads CASSFAGTGVGNEQVF. CDR3 DNA: TGTGCCAGCAGCTTCGCCGGGACAGGGGTCGGGAATGAGCAGGTCTTC. The full variable domain, with the rest looked up from reference TRBV5-6 and TRBJ2-1, is DAGVTQSPTHLIKTRGQQVTLRCSPKSGHDTVSWYQQALGQGPQFIFQYYEEEERQRGNFPDRFSGHQFPNYSSELNVNALLLGDSALYLCASSFAGTGVGNEQVFGPGTRLTVL.

This clonotype was counted a few times. The V call is TRBV12-3 or TRBV12-4, the J call TRBJ2-3; D not resolved. This CDR3 spans 12 amino acids. V shed 6 bases and J shed 3 bases, with 7 bases lying between them. The DNA for the CDR3 is TGTGCCAGCAGCCAAATTACAGATACGCAGTATTTT. It translates to CASSQITDTQYF.

This chain joins TRBV29-1 and TRBJ1-2; the match to TRBD1 covers 7 bases. The CDR3 loop spans 11 amino acids. V lost 5 bases, J lost 8 bases, and 5 bases stayed unmatched. The germline gives CDR1 SQVTM, CDR2 ANQGSEA. CDR3 region: CSVRGPRGYTF. The CDR3, as DNA: TGCAGCGTTAGGGGGCCGCGGGGCTACACCTTC.

The sample holds one count of this clonotype. V and J are TRBV20-1 and TRBJ2-5; no clear D gene. This CDR3 has 11 amino acids. Germline lookup yields CDR1 DFQATT and CDR2 SNEGSKA (reference sequence). V was clipped by 7 bases and J by 2 bases, with 8 bases between them. The CDR3 nucleotides are TGCAGTGTTCAGAATCAAGAGACCCAGTACTTC. This codes for CSVQNQETQYF.

The CDR3 sequence is CASSLLRRETQYF. In DNA, the CDR3 is TGTGCCAGCAGCCTCCTAAGACGGGAGACCCAGTACTTC. V is TRBV6-2 or TRBV6-3 and J is TRBJ2-5; D is uncertain. Germline CDR1 and CDR2: MNHEY and SVGEGT. V shed 6 bases and J shed 5 bases, with 13 bases lying between them. The CDR3 sequence is 13 residues long.

With respect to this clonotype: A read error may account for a junction end that differs from germline. J is TRBJ2-3 and V is TRBV6-2 or TRBV6-3; tentative D call: TRBD2 (5 bases). The CDR3 is 15 residues long. In germline, CDR1 is MNHEY, CDR2 SVGEGT. The CDR3 region is CASSYSRGITDTQYF. CDR3 bases: TGTGCCAGCAGTTACTCGAGAGGGATCACAGACACGCAGTATTTT.

This chain links TRBV10-3 with TRBJ1-4; D ambiguous. Trimming pared 2 bases from V and 10 bases from J, leaving 11 bases between. CDR1 and CDR2 from the germline V gene are ENHRY and SYGVKD. The CDR3 runs 13 residues. The CDR3, as DNA: TGTGCCATCAGTGAGACGAGGGAGGGAAAACTGTTTTTT. This codes for CAISETREGKLFF.

The V and J genes are TRBV29-1 and TRBJ1-2; 7 bases align to TRBD1. CDR1 SQVTM and CDR2 ANQGSEA come from the germline V gene. J was trimmed by 8 bases and V by 2 bases; bases with no gene match: 8. The CDR3 has 13 residues. CDR3 DNA: TGCAGCGTTGAACAAGGGGCAGGGGGGGGCTACACCTTC. This sequence encodes CSVEQGAGGGYTF.

The chain joins TRBV3-1 to TRBJ1-6; D gene unclear. The germline V and J ends were trimmed by 1 base and 10 bases, with 17 bases remaining between them. CDR3 size: 16 residues. The germline V gene has CDR1 LGHDT and CDR2 YNNKEL (reference sequence). CDR3 sequence reads: CASSQGLRSSSSPLHF. In DNA form, the CDR3 reads TGTGCCAGCAGCCAAGGACTGCGAAGTTCCTCCTCACCCCTCCACTTT.